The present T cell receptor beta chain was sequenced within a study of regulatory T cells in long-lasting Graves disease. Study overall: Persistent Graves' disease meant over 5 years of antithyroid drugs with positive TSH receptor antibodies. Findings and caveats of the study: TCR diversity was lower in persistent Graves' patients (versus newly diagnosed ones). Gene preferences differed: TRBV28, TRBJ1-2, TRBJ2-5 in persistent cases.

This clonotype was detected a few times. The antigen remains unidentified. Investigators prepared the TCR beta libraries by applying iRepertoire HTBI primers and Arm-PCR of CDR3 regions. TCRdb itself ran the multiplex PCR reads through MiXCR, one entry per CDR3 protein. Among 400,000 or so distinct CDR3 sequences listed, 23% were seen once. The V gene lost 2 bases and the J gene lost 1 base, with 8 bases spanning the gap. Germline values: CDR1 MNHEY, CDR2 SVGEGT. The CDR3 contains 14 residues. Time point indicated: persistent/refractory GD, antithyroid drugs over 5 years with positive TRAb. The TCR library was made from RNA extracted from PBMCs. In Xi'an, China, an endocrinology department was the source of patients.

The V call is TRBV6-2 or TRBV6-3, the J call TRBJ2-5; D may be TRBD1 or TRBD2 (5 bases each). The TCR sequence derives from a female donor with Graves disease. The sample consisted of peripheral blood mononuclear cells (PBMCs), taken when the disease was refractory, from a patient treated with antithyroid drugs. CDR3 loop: CASSYEGSQETQYF. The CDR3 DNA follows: TGTGCCAGCAGTTACGAGGGGTCCCAAGAGACCCAGTACTTC.